Listed here are 17 T cell receptor beta chains from one sample, sequenced in a study of T cells in Graves' hyperthyroidism and ophthalmopathy. Researchers amplified the TCR beta CDR3 regions from RNA transcripts. When the TCR CDR3 underwent first-round RT-PCR, the HTBI primer set was used. TCRdb reprocessed the multiplex PCR reads with MiXCR, giving one entry per CDR3 protein. Found here are around 370,000 distinct CDR3 sequences, roughly 20% of them singletons; the top ten hold 35% to 45%. Sequences were obtained from blood. The receptors derive from a man younger than 35 with Graves' ophthalmopathy.

This clonotype has a count of ten or more. The chain carries TRBV20-1 and TRBJ2-3, with 9 bases lining up with TRBD1. Per the germline V gene, CDR1 is DFQATT and CDR2 is SNEGSKA (reference sequence). V trimming: 5 bases; J trimming: 1 base; junction bases outside the gene matches: 4. CDR3 size: 14 residues. The CDR3 reads CSAWDREGTDTQYF. The DNA of the CDR3 is TGCAGTGCTTGGGACAGGGAGGGCACAGATACGCAGTATTTT.

This clonotype occurred a few times. This chain connects TRBV4-1 to TRBJ1-5, with D hard to call. V was shortened by 3 bases and J by 3 bases, with 3 bases between the two germline ends. The CDR3 spans 12 residues. CDR1 and CDR2 from the germline V gene are MGHRA and YSYEKL. This chain's CDR3 is CASSHVNQPQHF. The CDR3 DNA sequence: TGCGCCAGCAGCCATGTCAATCAGCCCCAGCATTTT.

In its sample, this clonotype was seen many times. V gene TRBV12-3 or TRBV12-4 combines with J gene TRBJ1-6, with 7 positions matching TRBD1. The V gene end was trimmed by 5 bases and the J gene end by 8 bases; junction bases not matched to a gene: 12. This CDR3 is built from 16 residues. This chain's CDR3 is CASSLNFRDRYSPLHF. CDR3 DNA: TGTGCCAGCAGTCTCAACTTCCGGGACAGATATTCACCCCTCCACTTT.

Many counts were recorded for this clonotype. This sequence joins TRBV20-1 and TRBJ2-5; D not resolved. Trimming cost V 0 bases and J 0 bases, with 11 bases left between them. From germline, CDR1 is DFQATT and CDR2 SNEGSKA (reference sequence). The CDR3 is made up of 15 amino acids. CDR3: CSARDGRSYQETQYF. DNA for the CDR3: TGCAGTGCTAGAGATGGCAGGAGTTACCAAGAGACCCAGTACTTC.

Many counts were recorded for this clonotype. The CDR3, as DNA: TGCGCCAGCAGCTTGGATTCCTACTGGGAAGGAGATACGCAGTATTTT. Translated: CASSLDSYWEGDTQYF. The chain carries TRBV5-1 and TRBJ2-3, with D unresolved. CDR1 and CDR2 (germline): SGHRS, YFSETQ. The CDR3 loop spans 16 amino acids. Trimming took off 0 bases at V and 5 bases at J, with 16 bases between the two ends.

J is TRBJ1-1 and V is TRBV6-4; perhaps TRBD1 as D (5 bases). This CDR3 comprises 14 residues. Germline lookup yields CDR1 MRHNA and CDR2 SNTAGT. V dropped 3 bases and J dropped 4 bases, with 12 bases sitting between them. CDR3 amino acids: CASSERGGITEAFF. For the CDR3, the DNA is TGTGCCAGCAGTGAAAGGGGAGGGATCACTGAAGCTTTCTTT.

The V call is TRBV7-2, the J call TRBJ1-3; 9 bases match TRBD1. Germline V gives CDR1 SGHTA, CDR2 FQGNSA. The V and J ends lost 5 bases and 6 bases, in that order; junction bases with no gene match: 5. The CDR3 sequence is 14 residues long. CDR3 residues: CASSRGQGKNTIYF. The CDR3 nucleotides read TGTGCCAGCAGCCGGGGACAGGGTAAAAACACCATATATTTT.

The sample holds a few counts of this clonotype. Just one base apart from a much larger clone, this may be a read error. The chain has TRBV11-2 and TRBJ1-3, with no clear D. Germline V gene sequence: CDR1 SGHAT, CDR2 FQNNGV. The CDR3 is 15 residues long. CDR3 region: CASSSDAFSGDTIYF. The CDR3, as DNA: TGTGCCAGCAGCTCGGACGCCTTCTCTGGAGACACCATATATTTT.

This chain uses TRBV6-5 with TRBJ2-5; D may be TRBD2 (5 bases). Germline V CDR1 and CDR2: MNHEY, SVGAGI. The CDR3 consists of 14 residues. V was pared by 6 bases and J by 4 bases, with 15 bases between. The CDR3 region has the DNA TGTGCCAGCAGCCCCCCACTAGACCGAGAGACCCAGTACTTC. It specifies CASSPPLDRETQYF.

The sample holds a few counts of this clonotype. J is TRBJ1-5 and V is TRBV19; a weak D match, TRBD1 (6 bases). CDR1 and CDR2 (germline): LNHDA, SQIVND (reference sequence). This CDR3 has 15 residues. Trimming shortened V by 4 bases and J by 1 base, and 11 bases separated the two germline ends. As DNA, the CDR3 is TGTGCCAGTAGTAACAGGGAAGAGAGCAATCAGCCCCAGCATTTT. Its translation is CASSNREESNQPQHF.

This clonotype was detected only a few times. The gene calls are TRBV7-6 and TRBJ2-7; D might be TRBD2 (7 bases). Deletions cut 2 bases from V and 5 bases from J, with 16 bases between. The CDR3 is 15 residues long. CDR1 is SGHVS and CDR2 is FNYEAQ in the germline V gene. CDR3 sequence (DNA): TGTGCCAGCAGCTTAAGGTCCGGGGGGCCTAACGAGCAGTACTTC. This gives the protein CASSLRSGGPNEQYF.

This clonotype was recorded at least ten times. The chain couples TRBV7-9 to TRBJ2-1; 12 nucleotides align to TRBD2. The length of the CDR3 is 18 residues. Germline V CDR1 and CDR2: SEHNR, FQNEAQ (reference sequence). With 2 bases clipped from V and 3 bases from J, the junction kept 8 bases outside the gene matches. CDR3 DNA sequence: TGTGCCAGCAGCTTATTGACTAGCGGGGGCCCAAACTACAATGAGCAGTTCTTC. Its translation: CASSLLTSGGPNYNEQFF.

A few counts support this clonotype. The rearrangement links TRBV6-1 to TRBJ2-2, with no clear D. Germline V gene data show CDR1 as MNHNS and CDR2 as SASEGT. V lost 6 bases, J lost 8 bases, and 10 bases lay in between. The CDR3 runs 12 residues. CDR3 nucleotides: TGTGCCAGCAGGTCCCTAGAGGGGGAGCTGTTTTTT. Translated, it gives CASRSLEGELFF.

In DNA, the CDR3 is TGTGCCAGCACCCAGGGGGCGGTACAGTACTTC. Its protein product is CASTQGAVQYF. The chain couples TRBV11-2 to TRBJ2-5, with TRBD1 matching 8 bases. Per germline, CDR1 SGHAT and CDR2 FQNNGV. V trimming: 7 bases; J trimming: 11 bases; junction bases outside the gene matches: 6. There are 11 residues in the CDR3.

This clonotype was picked up one time. The chain recombines TRBV2 with TRBJ1-1; 10 bases align to TRBD1. CDR1 is SNHLY, CDR2 FYNNEI, per germline. Trimming took 6 bases from V and 5 from J; bases not matched to a gene: 15. The CDR3 has 17 amino acids. The CDR3 reads CASRDSGTGDLPTEAFF. As DNA, the CDR3 is TGTGCCAGCAGAGATTCCGGGACAGGGGACCTCCCTACTGAAGCTTTCTTT.

This clonotype showed up many times. The rearrangement joins TRBV28 to TRBJ2-5; tentatively, D is TRBD1 or TRBD2 (5 bases each). This CDR3 is built from 15 residues. Germline V gene sequence: CDR1 MDHEN, CDR2 SYDVKM. V gave up 4 bases and J gave up 1 base, with 13 bases separating them. The CDR3 protein is CASSSPPGPQETQYF. CDR3 nucleotides: TGTGCCAGCAGTTCACCCCCGGGACCCCAAGAGACCCAGTACTTC.

This clonotype was recorded a few times. V and J are TRBV7-9 and TRBJ2-7; D possibly corresponds to TRBD2 (6 bases). This CDR3 comprises 13 residues. V dropped 5 bases and J dropped 0 bases, with 8 bases sitting between them. Germline CDR1 reads SEHNR; CDR2 reads FQNEAQ (reference sequence). Written as DNA, the CDR3 is TGTGCCAGCAGCCGCGGGGCCTCCTACGAGCAGTACTTC. Translated, it gives CASSRGASYEQYF. The whole variable domain, filled in from reference TRBV7-9 and TRBJ2-7, reads DTGVSQNPRHKITKRGQNVTFRCDPISEHNRLYWYRQTLGQGPEFLTYFQNEAQLEKSRLLSDRFSAERPKGSFSTLEIQRTEQGDSAMYLCASSRGASYEQYFGPGTRLTVT.